These T cell receptor beta chains were read from a single sample in a study of blood T cell repertoires in COVID-19. The table came from immunoSEQ multiplex PCR; TCRdb's copy has only in-frame clones and leaves some out. The sample carries a few hundred thousand clones, roughly 88% recorded once. Sequencing was performed on peripheral blood. These receptors all come from a man aged 50-59 years with active or convalescent COVID-19. The CDR3 runs from the conserved cysteine through the conserved F or W. The D gene is left open where the match is weak. The listing skips clone size in some rows; elsewhere it reads once, few, many or a size class.

d_call j_call v_call clone_size cdr3_nt cdr3_aa
TRBD1 TRBJ1-2 TRBV28 few TGTGCCAGCAGTATCCTCCGGGACAGCTATGGCTACACCTTC CASSILRDSYGYTF
TRBD1 TRBJ1-6 TRBV6-2/TRBV6-3 NA TGTGCCAGCAGCCGACAAAGGACAGGCTTTAATTCACCCCTCCACTTT CASSRQRTGFNSPLHF
TRBD2 TRBJ2-1 TRBV3-1/TRBV3-2 NA TGTGCCAGCAGCCAAGACGGACTAGTATACGGTGAGCAGTTCTTC CASSQDGLVYGEQFF
NA TRBJ1-3 TRBV6-1 once TGTGCCAGCAGTGAAAAGGGGAAAGGCGCTGGAAACACCATATATTTT CASSEKGKGAGNTIYF
NA TRBJ2-2 TRBV10-3 NA TGTGCCATCAGGGGCCCCTACAATCCGAGCGGGGAGCTGTTTTTT CAIRGPYNPSGELFF
TRBD1 TRBJ1-6 TRBV27 NA TGTGCCAGCAGCCGACGGGACAGGGGTAGTTCACCCCTCCACTTT CASSRRDRGSSPLHF
NA TRBJ1-1 TRBV28 once TGTGCCAGCAGTTTGATACAAACGAACACTGAAGCTTTCTTT CASSLIQTNTEAFF
NA TRBJ1-5 TRBV19 NA TGTGCCAGTGAGCAGGGATATAGCAATCAGCCCCAGCATTTT CASEQGYSNQPQHF
NA TRBJ1-2 TRBV2 once TGTGCCAGCAGTGCCTCGGAGTCTAACTATGGCTACACCTTC CASSASESNYGYTF
NA TRBJ1-4 TRBV6-5 NA TGTGCCAGCAGGGTTGGAGGGTCCAAACTGTTTTTT CASRVGGSKLFF